This is a list of T cell receptor beta chains from one sample in a study of CD8 T cells in Susac syndrome. MiXCR, run by TCRdb on the immunoSEQ multiplex PCR reads, gives a single entry per CDR3 protein. The sample shows 100,000 to 150,000 distinct CDR3 sequences, 85% to 95% of them seen only once. Sequences were obtained from CD4+ T cells from PBMCs. These receptors came from a human donor with multiple sclerosis. The CDR3 runs from the conserved cysteine through the conserved F or W. The order of the fields is CDR3 length, clone size, D gene, J gene, V gene, CDR3 DNA, CDR3 protein. A D gene is named only where the DNA matches it firmly. Clone size is shown for a subset of rows, as once, few, many or a class of expanded clone.

len: 15; abundance: .; d_gene: TRBD2; j_gene: TRBJ2-1; v_gene: TRBV20-1; CDR3nt: TGCAGTGCTAGAGATCTCGGGGGGGCCTACAATGAGCAGTTCTTC; CDR3aa: CSARDLGGAYNEQFF
len: 13; abundance: .; d_gene: .; j_gene: TRBJ1-1; v_gene: TRBV30; CDR3nt: TGTGCCTGGAGGGACACTCGGGTAGATGGAGCTTTCTTT; CDR3aa: CAWRDTRVDGAFF
len: 12; abundance: .; d_gene: .; j_gene: TRBJ1-5; v_gene: TRBV6-2/TRBV6-3; CDR3nt: TGTGCCAGCAGTTACTTAAGTCAGCCCCAGCATTTT; CDR3aa: CASSYLSQPQHF
len: 14; abundance: .; d_gene: TRBD1; j_gene: TRBJ1-5; v_gene: TRBV19; CDR3nt: TGTGCCAGTAGCCCGACAGGGGGAGGGCAGCCCCAGCATTTT; CDR3aa: CASSPTGGGQPQHF
len: 16; abundance: .; d_gene: .; j_gene: TRBJ1-2; v_gene: TRBV4-3; CDR3nt: TGCGCCAGCAGCCAAGAAATAGGTGAAAGCATACGAGGCTACACCTTC; CDR3aa: CASSQEIGESIRGYTF
len: 17; abundance: .; d_gene: .; j_gene: TRBJ2-2; v_gene: TRBV2; CDR3nt: TGTGCCAGCAGCGTCCGGGACGGAGAATCCCCCACCGGGGAGCTGTTTTTT; CDR3aa: CASSVRDGESPTGELFF
len: 13; abundance: .; d_gene: .; j_gene: TRBJ1-3; v_gene: TRBV19; CDR3nt: TGTGCCAGTAAAAGGCGAACGGGTGACACCATATATTTT; CDR3aa: CASKRRTGDTIYF
len: 14; abundance: once; d_gene: .; j_gene: TRBJ1-1; v_gene: TRBV19; CDR3nt: TGTGCCAGTAATGCGGGGGGTTCTAGCGCTGAAGCTTTCTTT; CDR3aa: CASNAGGSSAEAFF
len: 15; abundance: .; d_gene: TRBD2; j_gene: TRBJ2-2; v_gene: TRBV12-3/TRBV12-4; CDR3nt: TGTGCCAGCAGTCGCGGGGGGGCAGGCACCGGGGAGCTGTTTTTT; CDR3aa: CASSRGGAGTGELFF
len: 11; abundance: .; d_gene: .; j_gene: TRBJ2-7; v_gene: TRBV29-1; CDR3nt: TGCAGTGTTGGGTTTGATAAGAAGCAGTACTTC; CDR3aa: CSVGFDKKQYF
len: 14; abundance: .; d_gene: .; j_gene: TRBJ2-7; v_gene: TRBV12-3/TRBV12-4; CDR3nt: TGTGCCAGCAGTTTAGCAGTAGGGGCTTACGAGCAGTACTTC; CDR3aa: CASSLAVGAYEQYF
len: 16; abundance: .; d_gene: TRBD1; j_gene: TRBJ1-2; v_gene: TRBV13; CDR3nt: TGTGCCAGCAGCTTCAGGGACAGGGGTAATGGGTATGGCTACACCTTC; CDR3aa: CASSFRDRGNGYGYTF
len: 12; abundance: .; d_gene: .; j_gene: TRBJ1-1; v_gene: TRBV20-1; CDR3nt: TGCAGTACCCGGCAGACGAACACTGAAGCTTTCTTT; CDR3aa: CSTRQTNTEAFF
len: 15; abundance: .; d_gene: .; j_gene: TRBJ2-1; v_gene: TRBV9; CDR3nt: TGTGCCAGCAGCGCGGACCAGGGCTCCTACAATGAGCAGTTCTTC; CDR3aa: CASSADQGSYNEQFF
len: 16; abundance: .; d_gene: .; j_gene: TRBJ1-2; v_gene: TRBV7-9; CDR3nt: TGTGCCAGCAGCTTTAAATACAGTGGACTCGGCTATGGCTACACCTTC; CDR3aa: CASSFKYSGLGYGYTF
len: 12; abundance: .; d_gene: .; j_gene: TRBJ1-1; v_gene: TRBV6-2/TRBV6-3; CDR3nt: TGTGCCAGCAGTTATAAAGAGGGGCGAGCTTTCTTT; CDR3aa: CASSYKEGRAFF
len: 14; abundance: .; d_gene: .; j_gene: TRBJ2-2; v_gene: TRBV3-1; CDR3nt: TGTGCCAGCAGCCAAGATCGGTTCACCGGGGAGCTGTTTTTT; CDR3aa: CASSQDRFTGELFF
len: 14; abundance: .; d_gene: .; j_gene: TRBJ2-3; v_gene: TRBV18; CDR3nt: TGTGCCAGCTCACCGCCGACAGCAACAGATACGCAGTATTTT; CDR3aa: CASSPPTATDTQYF
len: 16; abundance: .; d_gene: TRBD1; j_gene: TRBJ1-2; v_gene: TRBV6-5; CDR3nt: TGTGCCAGCAGTTACATCCGGACAGGGGGTGGCTATGGCTACACCTTC; CDR3aa: CASSYIRTGGGYGYTF
len: 13; abundance: .; d_gene: TRBD1; j_gene: TRBJ1-2; v_gene: TRBV15; CDR3nt: TGTGCCACCAGCATTGGACAGGGTGGGGGCTACACCTTC; CDR3aa: CATSIGQGGGYTF
len: 13; abundance: .; d_gene: .; j_gene: TRBJ1-5; v_gene: TRBV27; CDR3nt: TGTGCCAGCAGTTGGGGGTCTGAACAGCCCCAGCATTTT; CDR3aa: CASSWGSEQPQHF
len: 14; abundance: .; d_gene: .; j_gene: TRBJ2-5; v_gene: TRBV7-2; CDR3nt: TGTGCCAGCAGCTTAGCGGGACAACAAGAGACCCAGTACTTC; CDR3aa: CASSLAGQQETQYF
len: 14; abundance: .; d_gene: .; j_gene: TRBJ2-7; v_gene: TRBV2; CDR3nt: TGTGCCAGCAGTCCCTCTAGCGCCTCGGACGAGCAGTACTTC; CDR3aa: CASSPSSASDEQYF
len: 12; abundance: .; d_gene: TRBD1; j_gene: TRBJ2-3; v_gene: TRBV5-5; CDR3nt: TGTGCCAGCAGCTTGGAACAGGGGACGCAGTATTTT; CDR3aa: CASSLEQGTQYF
len: 14; abundance: .; d_gene: TRBD1; j_gene: TRBJ1-5; v_gene: TRBV6-5; CDR3nt: TGTGCCAGCAGCTCCGACAGGGGAAATCAGCCCCAGCATTTT; CDR3aa: CASSSDRGNQPQHF
len: 13; abundance: .; d_gene: .; j_gene: TRBJ2-6; v_gene: TRBV6-5; CDR3nt: TGTGCCAGCAGAATGCCTGGGGCCAACGTCCTGACTTTC; CDR3aa: CASRMPGANVLTF
len: 18; abundance: .; d_gene: .; j_gene: TRBJ2-6; v_gene: TRBV5-1; CDR3nt: TGCGCCAGCAGCTTCGACGGTCGGGCAAGCTCTGGGGCCAACGTCCTGACTTTC; CDR3aa: CASSFDGRASSGANVLTF
len: 15; abundance: .; d_gene: TRBD1; j_gene: TRBJ2-7; v_gene: TRBV12-3/TRBV12-4; CDR3nt: TGTGCCAGCAGTTTCATAGGGACAGGGAGTCACGAGCAGTACTTC; CDR3aa: CASSFIGTGSHEQYF
len: 15; abundance: .; d_gene: .; j_gene: TRBJ1-1; v_gene: TRBV5-1; CDR3nt: TGCGCCAGCAGCTCGCTTAGGGCGGCTGACACTGAAGCTTTCTTT; CDR3aa: CASSSLRAADTEAFF
len: 17; abundance: .; d_gene: TRBD1; j_gene: TRBJ2-7; v_gene: TRBV4-2; CDR3nt: TGTGCCAGCAGCCCCGCCACCTCCGGGACAGTCCCCTACGAGCAGTACTTC; CDR3aa: CASSPATSGTVPYEQYF
len: 11; abundance: .; d_gene: .; j_gene: TRBJ1-1; v_gene: TRBV12-3/TRBV12-4; CDR3nt: TGTGCCAGCAGCCTCCGGGACACGGCTTTCTTT; CDR3aa: CASSLRDTAFF
len: 18; abundance: few; d_gene: TRBD2; j_gene: TRBJ2-1; v_gene: TRBV7-2; CDR3nt: TGTGCCAGCAGCTTAGTGAAGGGACTAGCGGGGCTCTACAATGAGCAGTTCTTC; CDR3aa: CASSLVKGLAGLYNEQFF
len: 14; abundance: .; d_gene: .; j_gene: TRBJ1-2; v_gene: TRBV7-8; CDR3nt: TGTGCCAGCAGCTTAGGAGGGGTAGGCTATGGCTACACCTTC; CDR3aa: CASSLGGVGYGYTF
len: 15; abundance: .; d_gene: .; j_gene: TRBJ2-5; v_gene: TRBV4-1; CDR3nt: TGCGCCAGCAGCCAAGATGCCAACAACCCCGAGACCCAGTACTTC; CDR3aa: CASSQDANNPETQYF
len: 15; abundance: .; d_gene: .; j_gene: TRBJ1-5; v_gene: TRBV12-3/TRBV12-4; CDR3nt: TGTGCCAGCAGTCCCGGTCCTCCGGGCATTCAGCCCCAGCATTTT; CDR3aa: CASSPGPPGIQPQHF
len: 13; abundance: .; d_gene: TRBD1; j_gene: TRBJ1-1; v_gene: TRBV12-3/TRBV12-4; CDR3nt: TGTGCCAGCAGTTTGGCACAGGGGCGGGGGGCTTTCTTT; CDR3aa: CASSLAQGRGAFF
len: 11; abundance: .; d_gene: .; j_gene: TRBJ2-3; v_gene: TRBV7-2; CDR3nt: TGTGCCAGCAGCTTCCAGGGTACGCAGTATTTT; CDR3aa: CASSFQGTQYF
len: 17; abundance: .; d_gene: .; j_gene: TRBJ2-2; v_gene: TRBV4-3; CDR3nt: TGCGCCAGCAGCCAAGATCTAGGGTTCCTAAACACCGGGGAGCTGTTTTTT; CDR3aa: CASSQDLGFLNTGELFF
len: 15; abundance: .; d_gene: .; j_gene: TRBJ2-7; v_gene: TRBV12-3/TRBV12-4; CDR3nt: TGTGCCAGCAGCGGTACCGGGACAACAACTCACGAGCAGTACTTC; CDR3aa: CASSGTGTTTHEQYF
len: 14; abundance: .; d_gene: TRBD1; j_gene: TRBJ2-3; v_gene: TRBV3-1; CDR3nt: TGTGCCAGCAGCCACACGACAGGGCCAGATACGCAGTATTTT; CDR3aa: CASSHTTGPDTQYF
len: 14; abundance: few; d_gene: .; j_gene: TRBJ2-7; v_gene: TRBV14; CDR3nt: TGTGCCAGCACCCAAACGGGACTCCACTACGAGCAGTACTTC; CDR3aa: CASTQTGLHYEQYF
len: 18; abundance: .; d_gene: TRBD2; j_gene: TRBJ2-7; v_gene: TRBV5-1; CDR3nt: TGCGCCAGCAGCTTGGATTTCGACCACGGGCGGGGGTACTACGAGCAGTACTTC; CDR3aa: CASSLDFDHGRGYYEQYF
len: 12; abundance: .; d_gene: TRBD1; j_gene: TRBJ1-2; v_gene: TRBV20-1; CDR3nt: TGCAGTGCGGCCGGGACAGACTATGGCTACACCTTC; CDR3aa: CSAAGTDYGYTF
len: 14; abundance: .; d_gene: .; j_gene: TRBJ2-3; v_gene: TRBV7-2; CDR3nt: TGTGCCAGCAGCTTCCGACAACCCACAGATACGCAGTATTTT; CDR3aa: CASSFRQPTDTQYF
len: 15; abundance: .; d_gene: .; j_gene: TRBJ2-5; v_gene: TRBV18; CDR3nt: TGTGCCAGCTCACCACCGTCCGGCGGGGCGGAGACCCAGTACTTC; CDR3aa: CASSPPSGGAETQYF
len: 16; abundance: .; d_gene: .; j_gene: TRBJ2-2; v_gene: TRBV7-3; CDR3nt: TGTGCCAGCAGCCCGGCGACAGGAACGAACACCGGGGAGCTGTTTTTT; CDR3aa: CASSPATGTNTGELFF
len: 15; abundance: once; d_gene: TRBD2; j_gene: TRBJ2-3; v_gene: TRBV20-1; CDR3nt: TGCAGTGCCGACCGGGACGGGGGGGCGACAGATACGCAGTATTTT; CDR3aa: CSADRDGGATDTQYF
len: 13; abundance: .; d_gene: .; j_gene: TRBJ1-1; v_gene: TRBV15; CDR3nt: TGTGCCACCAAGCCAGGCAGAGAGGCTGAAGCTTTCTTT; CDR3aa: CATKPGREAEAFF
len: 16; abundance: once; d_gene: .; j_gene: TRBJ1-1; v_gene: TRBV5-4; CDR3nt: TGTGCCAGCAGCTTGAGTGGCGTGGGCAGCCAAAAAGAAGCTTTCTTT; CDR3aa: CASSLSGVGSQKEAFF
len: 15; abundance: .; d_gene: .; j_gene: TRBJ1-2; v_gene: TRBV7-9; CDR3nt: TGTGCCAGCAGCTTAGGAGTGGCAGGATCCTATCGCTACACCTTC; CDR3aa: CASSLGVAGSYRYTF
len: 13; abundance: .; d_gene: .; j_gene: TRBJ1-1; v_gene: TRBV13; CDR3nt: TGTGCCAGCAGCTTAAGGCCCGTCTCTCGTTCTTTCTTT; CDR3aa: CASSLRPVSRSFF
len: 16; abundance: .; d_gene: TRBD2; j_gene: TRBJ2-2; v_gene: TRBV5-4; CDR3nt: TGTGCCAGCAGCTTGGGAAGCGGGGCATACACCGGGGAGCTGTTTTTT; CDR3aa: CASSLGSGAYTGELFF
len: 16; abundance: .; d_gene: .; j_gene: TRBJ2-4; v_gene: TRBV6-5; CDR3nt: TGTGCCAGCAGTTACTCGAGAAGGGGATCCAAAAACATTCAGTACTTC; CDR3aa: CASSYSRRGSKNIQYF
len: 14; abundance: .; d_gene: .; j_gene: TRBJ2-7; v_gene: TRBV4-2; CDR3nt: TGTGCCAGCAGCCAAACCCCTGGGTATCGCGAGCAGTACTTC; CDR3aa: CASSQTPGYREQYF
len: 14; abundance: .; d_gene: .; j_gene: TRBJ1-6; v_gene: TRBV30; CDR3nt: TGTGCCTGGAGTGAGGGGCGCCTCGGAAGACCCCTCCACTTT; CDR3aa: CAWSEGRLGRPLHF
len: 13; abundance: .; d_gene: TRBD1; j_gene: TRBJ1-6; v_gene: TRBV30; CDR3nt: TGTGCCTGGACCGGGACAGGGGAATCACCCCTCCACTTT; CDR3aa: CAWTGTGESPLHF
len: 15; abundance: .; d_gene: TRBD2; j_gene: TRBJ2-1; v_gene: TRBV30; CDR3nt: TGTGCCTGGAGTGCGGCTAGCGGGGGCAACAATGAGCAGTTCTTC; CDR3aa: CAWSAASGGNNEQFF
len: 13; abundance: .; d_gene: TRBD1; j_gene: TRBJ1-1; v_gene: TRBV20-1; CDR3nt: TGCAGTGCCCCAGGGGGAATGAACACTGAAGCTTTCTTT; CDR3aa: CSAPGGMNTEAFF
len: 13; abundance: .; d_gene: TRBD1; j_gene: TRBJ1-5; v_gene: TRBV2; CDR3nt: TGTGCCAGCAGTACAGGGGGTAAACAGCCCCAGCATTTT; CDR3aa: CASSTGGKQPQHF